The clone carrying this TCR beta chain was detected a few times. As yet, its antigen is unknown. This entry comes from a study of identical twins. The length of the CDR3 is 12 residues. Germline V CDR1 and CDR2: DFQATT, SNEGSKA (reference sequence). V was cut by 1 base and J by 3 bases, with 5 bases left in between. TCRdb ran MiXCR on the 5' RACE reads and lists one entry per CDR3 protein. In the table there are just over 500,000 distinct CDR3 sequences, approximately 22% of which are singletons. Findings of the study overall: Its conclusions, products of cross-sectional statistical analysis, did not come from following the same donors.

These data were likewise used in another study, on T cells expressing NK-cell markers. This second study notes: There were a few donors in whom these clonotypes also led the CD3+CD56-NKG2C+ fraction.

This TCR derives from a woman under 30 in good health. This chain uses TRBV20-1 with TRBJ2-3, with no clear D. Sequenced sample: CD4+ T cells sorted from blood. CDR3 residues: CSARVLTDTQYF. For the CDR3, the DNA is TGCAGTGCTAGAGTTCTTACAGATACGCAGTATTTT.